Following are 2 T cell receptor beta chains from one sample sequenced in a study of T cell responses to AZD1222 COVID-19 vaccine. TCRdb's table, derived via immunoSEQ multiplex PCR, lists solely in-frame clones and lacks some. The sample has fewer than 200,000 clones, roughly 92% seen once; the top ten hold over 1.5%. This sample comprised peripheral blood, obtained 28 days after the second AZD1222 dose. The receptors were sampled from an adult who received the AZD1222 COVID-19 vaccine.

V is TRBV7-2 and J is TRBJ2-3; TRBD1 matches at 7 bases. The CDR3 loop spans 14 amino acids. CDR1 is SGHTA, CDR2 FQGNSA, per germline. Unmatched junction bases numbered 2, after V lost 1 base and J lost 4 bases. DNA for the CDR3: TGTGCCAGCAGCTTAGGAGGACAGGCAGATACGCAGTATTTT. Encoded protein: CASSLGGQADTQYF.

This clone is a singleton in its sample. This chain links TRBV5-1 with TRBJ2-2; 8 bases are shared with TRBD2. The CDR3 runs to 16 residues. Germline V gene data show CDR1 as SGHRS and CDR2 as YFSETQ. The ends lost 0 bases at V and 6 bases at J; junction bases unmatched: 7. The CDR3 DNA reads as TGCGCCAGCAGCTTGGCCGCGCGGGGGGTTCCCGGGGAGCTGTTTTTT. It yields the protein CASSLAARGVPGELFF.